Below are 20 T cell receptor beta chains sequenced from a single sample in a study of blood T cells in healthy people across ages. A sample-barcoded 5' primer and a J-beta primer mix were used in a second PCR of roughly 7 to 12 cycles. A single record per CDR3 protein comes from TCRdb applying MiXCR to the 5' RACE reads. The sample has about 1.6 million distinct CDR3 sequences, approximately 32% seen once; the top ten hold about 10%. Sequences were obtained from blood. The source is a woman under 40 in good health.

This clonotype was seen a handful of times. The rearrangement uses TRBV12-3 or TRBV12-4 and TRBJ1-2; a weak D match, TRBD1 (5 bases). The V and J ends lost 3 bases and 8 bases respectively, with 13 bases between them. This CDR3 region has 13 residues. The CDR3 nucleotides read TGTGCCAGCAGTTTTCCCCCCCGGGACGGCTACACCTTC. It specifies CASSFPPRDGYTF.

The gene calls are TRBV6-1 and TRBJ2-1, with D perhaps matching TRBD1 or TRBD2 (6 bases each). V dropped 6 bases and J dropped 6 bases, with 18 bases sitting between them. The CDR3 extends over 15 amino acids. Germline V CDR1 and CDR2: MNHNS, SASEGT. The CDR3 sequence is CASRRVGGDSNEQFF. Here the CDR3 DNA reads TGTGCCAGCAGAAGAGTGGGGGGCGATAGCAATGAGCAGTTCTTC.

This clonotype was seen more than once but under ten times. The chain combines TRBV10-1 with TRBJ2-7; D gene uncertain. The germline CDR1 and CDR2 sequences are WNHNN and SYGVQD (reference sequence). CDR3 length equals 13 residues. V lost 3 bases to trimming and J lost 0 bases, with 6 bases between them. In nucleotides, the CDR3 is TGCGCCAGCAGTGACGTTAACTCCTACGAGCAGTACTTC. It specifies CASSDVNSYEQYF.

V usage is TRBV5-1 and J usage is TRBJ2-6, with TRBD1 matching over 9 bases. The ends lost 4 bases at V and 1 base at J; junction bases unmatched: 3. The CDR3 sequence is 16 residues long. Germline V gene sequence: CDR1 SGHRS, CDR2 YFSETQ. CDR3 in amino acids: CASSAQGASGANVLTF. The CDR3 nucleotides are TGCGCCAGCAGCGCACAGGGGGCATCTGGGGCCAACGTCCTGACTTTC.

The chain uses TRBV27 and TRBJ1-1; 7 bases agree with TRBD1. The junction had 5 bases not matched to a gene; V was cut back by 5 bases and J by 8 bases. This CDR3 has 12 residues. Germline V CDR1 and CDR2: MNHEY, SMNVEV (reference sequence). CDR3 loop: CASSPPGGEAFF. CDR3 in DNA: TGTGCCAGCAGTCCTCCAGGGGGAGAAGCTTTCTTT.

Remarks on this clonotype: A much larger clone differs by one base, so this may be a read error. V gene TRBV7-9 combines with J gene TRBJ1-2, with no clear D. There are 12 residues in the CDR3. Germline V CDR1 and CDR2: SEHNR, FQNEAQ (reference sequence). With 3 bases removed from V and 5 bases from J, the gap between germline ends came to 7 bases. CDR3 DNA sequence: TGTGCCAGCAGCTTGAAAGCTTATGGCTACACCTTC. As protein: CASSLKAYGYTF.

This clonotype was observed at least ten times. The V gene is TRBV7-2, the J gene TRBJ2-2, with a weak D call TRBD1 (7 bases). CDR3 length: 15 residues. The germline CDR1 and CDR2 sequences are SGHTA and FQGNSA. Trimming left V 0 bases short and J 5 bases short, with 10 bases between. CDR3 nucleotide sequence: TGTGCCAGCAGCTTAGCGCCAGGGGGGACCGGGGAGCTGTTTTTT. It translates to CASSLAPGGTGELFF.

The chain links TRBV7-9 to TRBJ2-5, with 10 bases aligning to TRBD2. Germline V gene sequence: CDR1 SEHNR, CDR2 FQNEAQ (reference sequence). Trimming removed 3 bases from V and 3 bases from J; junction bases left unmatched: 4. The CDR3 is 15 residues long. CDR3 loop: CASSFYSGREETQYF. The CDR3 nucleotides are TGTGCCAGCAGCTTTTACAGCGGGAGGGAAGAGACCCAGTACTTC.

The chain joins TRBV5-4 to TRBJ2-1; D is possibly TRBD2 (5 bases). The CDR3 spans 13 residues. Germline loops: CDR1 SGHNT, CDR2 YYREEE (reference sequence). Trimming removed 2 bases at V and 7 bases at J, with 10 bases between. CDR3 DNA: TGTGCCAGCAGCTTCAGGACGGGGAATGAGCAGTTCTTC. Translation gives CASSFRTGNEQFF.

This clonotype was seen a few times. The chain joins TRBV28 to TRBJ2-7, with TRBD2 matching over 10 bases. The CDR3 has 15 residues. Germline values: CDR1 MDHEN, CDR2 SYDVKM. Losses at the gene ends were 5 bases for V and 1 base for J; bases not matched to a gene: 5. The CDR3 is CASSVSGRASYEQYF. The CDR3 nucleotides are TGTGCCAGCAGTGTGAGCGGGAGGGCGTCCTACGAGCAGTACTTC.

Many counts were recorded for this clonotype. The chain couples TRBV6-1 to TRBJ2-7; D could derive from TRBD1 or TRBD2 (5 bases each). The CDR3 covers 14 residues. Trimming cost V 6 bases and J 1 base, with 13 bases left between them. The germline V gene encodes CDR1 MNHNS and CDR2 SASEGT. This CDR3 is CASRRDPLSYEQYF. CDR3 in DNA: TGTGCCAGCAGACGGGACCCACTATCCTACGAGCAGTACTTC.

V gene TRBV20-1 combines with J gene TRBJ2-1; TRBD2 matches at 11 bases. J was trimmed by 4 bases and V by 5 bases; bases with no gene match: 19. In germline, CDR1 is DFQATT, CDR2 SNEGSKA (reference sequence). The CDR3 contains 19 residues. The DNA of the CDR3 is TGCAGTGCTCGAAGCAACCCGGATAGTAGCGGGGGGGTGTACAATGAGCAGTTCTTC. This translates into CSARSNPDSSGGVYNEQFF.

V is TRBV9 and J is TRBJ2-1; D is uncertain. This CDR3 contains 13 residues. Between the trimmed V and J ends, which lost 0 bases and 9 bases, there was a span of 10 bases. Per germline, CDR1 SGDLS and CDR2 YYNGEE. The CDR3 protein is CASSVEVRAEQFF. The CDR3, as DNA: TGTGCCAGCAGCGTAGAAGTTAGAGCTGAGCAGTTCTTC.

V is TRBV6-6 and J is TRBJ1-1, with a weak D call TRBD1 (6 bases). CDR3 length: 14 residues. Germline V gene data show CDR1 as MNHNY and CDR2 as SVGAGI (reference sequence). V lost 6 bases and J 5 bases, leaving 16 bases between the germline ends. The CDR3, as DNA: TGTGCCAGCAGCGACAGGCATGGGAAGACTGAAGCTTTCTTT. The encoded protein is CASSDRHGKTEAFF.

Of note for this clonotype: An end of the junction does not agree with germline; a read error may underlie this. The chain uses TRBV12-3 or TRBV12-4 and TRBJ2-1, with TRBD2 matching over 7 bases. The CDR3 length is 18 residues. The CDR3 DNA reads as TGTGCCAGCGGTATCACCCTGGGGAGCGGGAACTCCTACAGTGAGCAGTTCTTC. This translates into CASGITLGSGNSYSEQFF.

The chain links TRBV4-2 to TRBJ2-2, with 7 bases lining up with TRBD2. This CDR3 comprises 17 residues. CDR1 and CDR2 (germline): LGHNA, YNFKEQ. Trimming cost V 4 bases and J 4 bases; bases outside gene matches: 12. This CDR3 reads CASSRDFGGGATGELFF. The DNA of the CDR3 is TGTGCCAGCAGCCGCGACTTCGGGGGAGGGGCCACCGGGGAGCTGTTTTTT.

This sequence joins TRBV7-6 and TRBJ2-6; TRBD2 might be the D (7 bases). From germline, CDR1 is SGHVS and CDR2 FNYEAQ. The V end was cut by 1 base, the J end by 0 bases, with 19 bases between. The CDR3 spans 20 residues. The DNA for the CDR3 is TGTGCCAGCAGCTTAGAGGGGGGGGGTTTTCCCTCCTCTGGGGCCAACGTCCTGACTTTC. Its translation: CASSLEGGGFPSSGANVLTF. The variable domain in full, with the rest retrieved from reference TRBV7-6 and TRBJ2-6, is GAGVSQSPRYKVTKRGQDVALRCDPISGHVSLYWYRQALGQGPEFLTYFNYEAQQDKSGLPNDRFSAERPEGSISTLTIQRTEQRDSAMYRCASSLEGGGFPSSGANVLTFGAGSRLTVL.

J is TRBJ2-5 and V is TRBV12-3 or TRBV12-4; D uncertain. Trimming removed 6 bases at V and 2 bases at J, with 13 bases between. The CDR3 is 14 residues long. In nucleotides, the CDR3 is TGTGCCAGCAGGCCCCAGATGGAGCAAGAGACCCAGTACTTC. Translated, it gives CASRPQMEQETQYF.

The J gene is TRBJ2-7, the V gene TRBV2; 7 bases line up with TRBD1. The CDR3 length is 13 residues. The V segment lost 7 bases and the J segment 1 base; nucleotides outside the gene matches: 4. CDR1 and CDR2 (germline): SNHLY, FYNNEI. CDR3 loop: CASTRDRSYEQYF. CDR3 DNA: TGTGCCAGCACCCGGGACAGATCCTACGAGCAGTACTTC.

V and J are TRBV4-2 and TRBJ2-3, with TRBD2 as a possible D gene (6 bases). CDR3 length: 18 amino acids. Germline values: CDR1 LGHNA, CDR2 YNFKEQ. The ends were cut back, 0 bases at V and 3 bases at J, with 19 bases in the middle. CDR3 in DNA: TGTGCCAGCAGCCAAGACTTAAATGGGAGGACCCTGACAGATACGCAGTATTTT. It yields the protein CASSQDLNGRTLTDTQYF.